Below, 9 T cell receptor beta chains from the same sample are listed, as sequenced in a study of spatial heterogeneity in lung cancer. TCRdb recomputed calls from the 5' RACE reads with MiXCR, one row per CDR3 protein. The sample gives fewer than 20,000 distinct CDR3 sequences, roughly a fifth of which show up once; approximately 18% is in the top ten. Time point of the sample: sample taken at primary tumor resection. Material for sequencing was whole RNA from tumor, nontumor lung or frozen PBMC, left unsorted. The material was PBMCs, obtained at surgery. Every receptor here comes from a female donor with early-stage non-small cell lung cancer.

This clonotype was recorded many times. The chain is built from TRBV6-5 and TRBJ1-5; 9 bases agree with TRBD1. CDR3 length: 16 amino acids. The junction had 9 bases not matched to a gene; V was cut back by 6 bases and J by 3 bases. CDR1 and CDR2 (germline): MNHEY, SVGAGI. The CDR3 region has the DNA TGTGCCAGCAGCAGTGGACAGGGGTTCGCCAATCAGCCCCAGCATTTT. Amino acids: CASSSGQGFANQPQHF.

This clonotype appeared many times. The CDR3 reads CASSFGGSGETQYF. The CDR3 nucleotides read TGCGCCAGCAGCTTCGGCGGGAGCGGAGAGACCCAGTACTTC. V usage is TRBV5-1 and J usage is TRBJ2-5; 7 bases fit TRBD2. The CDR3 is made up of 14 amino acids. Germline V gives CDR1 SGHRS, CDR2 YFSETQ. V was clipped by 2 bases and J by 4 bases; unmatched bases: 5.

This clonotype has at least ten counts. This sequence joins TRBV6-2 or TRBV6-3 and TRBJ2-3; a possible D gene is TRBD2 (6 bases). The V end was cut by 6 bases, the J end by 0 bases, with 25 bases between. CDR1 is MNHEY and CDR2 is SVGEGT in the germline V gene. The CDR3 has 19 residues. The CDR3 loop is CASRSNWDLLRASTDTQYF. The CDR3 DNA reads TGTGCCAGCAGATCCAACTGGGACTTACTAAGAGCTAGCACAGATACGCAGTATTTT.

This clonotype was counted ten times or more. This sequence joins TRBV27 and TRBJ2-1; 13 bases map to TRBD2. The CDR3 sequence is 16 residues long. The J segment lost 2 bases and the V segment lost 5 bases, leaving 3 bases of the junction unmatched. Per germline, CDR1 MNHEY and CDR2 SMNVEV (reference sequence). CDR3 DNA sequence: TGTGCCAGCAGTCCAGGACTAGCGGGAGCCTACAATGAGCAGTTCTTC. Amino acids: CASSPGLAGAYNEQFF.

In its sample, this clonotype is medium-sized. The chain employs TRBV15 and TRBJ2-7, with D possibly being TRBD1 or TRBD2 (5 bases each). Germline V CDR1 and CDR2: LNHNV, YYDKDF (reference sequence). V gave up 3 bases and J gave up 2 bases, with 11 bases separating them. The CDR3 has 14 amino acids. The CDR3 DNA reads as TGTGCCACCAGCAGGGGACGGGATCCCTACGAGCAGTACTTC. Translating it yields CATSRGRDPYEQYF.

This clonotype is medium-sized. The chain has TRBV20-1 and TRBJ2-2; weak D call: TRBD1 (6 bases). The CDR3 sequence is 15 residues long. CDR1 is DFQATT and CDR2 is SNEGSKA in the germline V gene (reference sequence). Deletions cut 7 bases from V and 0 bases from J, with 15 bases between. Written as DNA, the CDR3 is TGCAGTGTAGCTCCACAGGGCTCGAACACCGGGGAGCTGTTTTTT. It translates to CSVAPQGSNTGELFF.

In its sample, this clonotype was seen many times. The chain carries TRBV5-1 and TRBJ2-7; D is uncertain. Trimming pared 4 bases from V and 0 bases from J, leaving 8 bases between. The germline CDR1 and CDR2 sequences are SGHRS and YFSETQ. This CDR3 contains 13 residues. The CDR3 DNA sequence: TGCGCCAGCAGCCAGACACCCTCCTACGAGCAGTACTTC. This codes for CASSQTPSYEQYF.

Ten or more counts support this clonotype. The rearrangement joins TRBV19 to TRBJ2-7; 8 nucleotides align to TRBD2. Looked up from germline, CDR1 is LNHDA and CDR2 is SQIVND (reference sequence). After removal of 9 bases from V and 2 bases from J, the junction contained 12 bases not matched to a gene. The CDR3 runs to 15 residues. Here the CDR3 reads CASRESIAGPYEQYF. CDR3 DNA sequence: TGTGCCAGCCGGGAATCCATAGCGGGACCCTACGAGCAGTACTTC.

The chain recombines TRBV7-9 with TRBJ2-2; 8 positions agree with TRBD1. The CDR3 totals 16 residues. The V and J ends lost 4 bases and 2 bases, in that order; junction bases with no gene match: 6. Germline V CDR1 and CDR2: SEHNR, FQNEAQ (reference sequence). CDR3 sequence: CASSSRQGSNTGELFF. CDR3 DNA sequence: TGTGCCAGCAGCTCGCGACAGGGGAGTAACACCGGGGAGCTGTTTTTT.